This T cell receptor (beta chain) emerged from a study of CD8 T cells in ankylosing spondylitis. Quantitative barcoded 5'-RACE was used to prepare TCR beta libraries. TCRdb itself ran the 5' RACE reads through MiXCR, one entry per CDR3 protein. The sample lists under 250,000 distinct CDR3 sequences, 32% occurring once. The V end lost 5 bases, the J end lost 0 bases, and 17 bases lay between the germline ends. Germline assignment: CDR1 MNHEY and CDR2 SMNVEV (reference sequence). The CDR3 consists of 17 residues. The TCR originated in a male donor with ankylosing spondylitis or in good health (not recorded which). Sequenced: blood, either unsorted or a sorted T cell fraction (not recorded which). This rearrangement joins TRBV27 to TRBJ1-3; D gene uncertain. CDR3 DNA: TGTGCCAGCAGTCCTACCCGCGCTCTACACTCTGGAAACACCATATATTTT. It translates to CASSPTRALHSGNTIYF.